This is a list of T cell receptor beta chains from one sample in a study of T cell changes during pregnancy in multiple sclerosis. Here immunoSEQ multiplex PCR was the method, and the copy in TCRdb shows in-frame clones only, minus some. The table lists 40,000 or so clones, less than 95% of them singletons. The input for sequencing was CD8+ T cells from peripheral blood mononuclear cells, taken in the first trimester of pregnancy. These receptors were collected from a female donor with multiple sclerosis, enrolled in a pregnancy study. Both conserved end residues are part of each CDR3. A D gene is named only where the DNA matches it firmly. Size tells how often a clone was seen (once, few, many) or the class of an expanded clone, and some rows leave it out.

TRBV5-1	TRBD1	-	TRBJ1-1	CASSLTGGWNTEAFF	TGCGCCAGCAGCTTGACAGGGGGGTGGAACACTGAAGCTTTCTTT
TRBV19	-	once	TRBJ1-1	CASSIQRQTNTEAFF	TGTGCCAGTAGTATCCAGAGACAGACTAACACTGAAGCTTTCTTT
TRBV6-4	TRBD2	-	TRBJ2-3	CASSRLAGSSTDTQYF	TGTGCCAGCAGCCGACTAGCGGGGTCATCCACAGATACGCAGTATTTT
TRBV19	TRBD2	-	TRBJ2-2	CASSLPGLAGVYRTGELFF	TGTGCCAGTAGTCTACCGGGACTAGCGGGAGTCTATCGCACCGGGGAGCTGTTTTTT
TRBV5-1	TRBD1	-	TRBJ1-1	CASRPTGGDTEAFF	TGCGCCAGCAGACCTACAGGGGGGGACACTGAAGCTTTCTTT
TRBV19	-	-	TRBJ2-7	CASSPWGLRSSYEQYF	TGTGCCAGTAGTCCGTGGGGGCTCAGGAGCTCCTACGAGCAGTACTTC
TRBV11-2	-	-	TRBJ2-1	CASSFGGTEQFF	TGTGCCAGCAGCTTCGGCGGGACTGAGCAGTTCTTC
TRBV28	-	-	TRBJ2-3	CASSLPETSTDTQYF	TGTGCCAGCAGTTTACCGGAGACTAGCACAGATACGCAGTATTTT
TRBV13	-	-	TRBJ1-5	CASSLGRAGTIQPQHF	TGTGCCAGCAGCTTAGGCCGGGCAGGGACAATTCAGCCCCAGCATTTT
TRBV10-1	TRBD1	-	TRBJ2-3	CASTGRGQGPDTQYF	TGCGCCAGCACTGGAAGAGGACAGGGACCAGATACGCAGTATTTT
TRBV9	-	once	TRBJ2-7	CASSVNSYEQYF	TGTGCCAGCAGCGTGAACAGCTACGAGCAGTACTTC
TRBV9	TRBD2	-	TRBJ2-1	CASSPGVAGSYNEQFF	TGTGCCAGCAGCCCAGGGGTAGCGGGATCTTACAATGAGCAGTTCTTC